The 27 T cell receptor beta chains below all came from one sample that was sequenced in a study of tumour-infiltrating T cells in Burkitt lymphoma. Clones were sequenced by immunoSEQ multiplex PCR, and TCRdb holds only the in-frame ones, with some missing. Here the sample spans 15,000 to 20,000 clones, about 80% being singletons. The sequencing input was tumor tissue. The receptors here all came from a human donor with diffuse large B-cell lymphoma.

The chain employs TRBV4-3 and TRBJ1-4; TRBD1 is a possible D gene (5 bases). The CDR3 has 15 residues. V dropped 0 bases and J dropped 7 bases, with 12 bases sitting between them. Looked up from germline, CDR1 is LGHNA and CDR2 is YSLEER. The CDR3 region is CASSQEWGTLEKLFF. CDR3 coding DNA: TGCGCCAGCAGCCAAGAGTGGGGGACGCTTGAAAAACTGTTTTTT.

V usage is TRBV7-9 and J usage is TRBJ2-3; D gene unclear. Germline V gene data show CDR1 as SEHNR and CDR2 as FQNEAQ (reference sequence). Trimming pared 0 bases from V and 6 bases from J, leaving 10 bases between. CDR3 length equals 14 residues. The CDR3 nucleotides are TGTGCCAGCAGCTTAGCCAGCTTTTGGGATACGCAGTATTTT. Residues: CASSLASFWDTQYF.

The chain employs TRBV5-4 and TRBJ2-2, with D tentatively TRBD1 (5 bases). Germline assignment: CDR1 SGHNT and CDR2 YYREEE (reference sequence). With 3 bases removed from V and 0 bases from J, the gap between germline ends came to 12 bases. This CDR3 comprises 16 residues. For the CDR3, the DNA is TGTGCCAGCAGCTCAGACAGCCCTCCGAACACCGGGGAGCTGTTTTTT. It encodes CASSSDSPPNTGELFF. Full variable domain (missing parts from reference TRBV5-4 and TRBJ2-2): ETGVTQSPTHLIKTRGQQVTLRCSSQSGHNTVSWYQQALGQGPQFIFQYYREEENGRGNFPPRFSGLQFPNYSSELNVNALELDDSALYLCASSSDSPPNTGELFFGEGSRLTVL.

J is TRBJ2-3 and V is TRBV5-1; no firm D call. This CDR3 region has 12 residues. The germline V and J ends were trimmed by 5 bases and 2 bases, with 6 bases remaining between them. Germline V gene data show CDR1 as SGHRS and CDR2 as YFSETQ. CDR3 protein: CASSPDTDTQYF. The CDR3 DNA reads TGCGCCAGCAGTCCCGACACAGATACGCAGTATTTT.

The gene calls are TRBV2 and TRBJ2-1, with TRBD1 matching 11 bases. Trimming at V came to 4 bases and at J to 16 bases, leaving 6 bases not matched to a gene. CDR3 size: 12 residues. Per the germline V gene, CDR1 is SNHLY and CDR2 is FYNNEI. CDR3 nucleotide sequence: TGTGCCAGCAGTGCAGGACAGGGGGCTTACTTCTTC. Translating it yields CASSAGQGAYFF.

The chain carries TRBV10-3 and TRBJ2-3; D unclear. Between the trimmed V and J ends, which lost 3 bases and 0 bases, there was a span of 4 bases. The germline V gene has CDR1 ENHRY and CDR2 SYGVKD. This CDR3 is 13 amino acids long. CDR3 in DNA: TGTGCCATCAGTGAACAGAGCACAGATACGCAGTATTTT. Translation: CAISEQSTDTQYF.

This rearrangement joins TRBV9 to TRBJ2-3, with unresolved D. Per the germline V gene, CDR1 is SGDLS and CDR2 is YYNGEE. There are 13 residues in the CDR3. Trimming cost V 3 bases and J 8 bases, with 13 bases left between them. CDR3 DNA: TGTGCCAGCAGCGGTCCCCTGACACTTACGCAGTATTTT. Residues: CASSGPLTLTQYF.

This chain uses TRBV5-5 with TRBJ2-7; D is ambiguous. Germline V gene sequence: CDR1 SGHKS, CDR2 YYEKEE (reference sequence). CDR3 length: 12 residues. V shed 4 bases and J shed 4 bases, with 9 bases lying between them. CDR3 sequence (DNA): TGTGCCAGCAGCCCCTCCCCATACGAGCAGTACTTC. This codes for CASSPSPYEQYF.

The chain recombines TRBV6-6 with TRBJ1-5; D call uncertain. Trimming took 5 bases from V and 5 from J, leaving 10 bases between them. This CDR3 comprises 13 residues. The germline V gene has CDR1 MNHNY and CDR2 SVGAGI (reference sequence). CDR3 in amino acids: CASSPRWDQPQHF. In DNA, the CDR3 is TGTGCCAGCAGTCCCCGGTGGGATCAGCCCCAGCATTTT.

The chain carries TRBV19 and TRBJ1-2, with 9 bases matching TRBD1. Germline assignment: CDR1 LNHDA and CDR2 SQIVND (reference sequence). With V trimmed by 6 bases and J by 0 bases, 5 bases remained unmatched. CDR3 length: 15 residues. The CDR3 nucleotides are TGTGCCAGTAGGGGACAGGGCGAGACTAACTATGGCTACACCTTC. Its translation: CASRGQGETNYGYTF.

The chain employs TRBV5-6 and TRBJ2-1; 7 bases map to TRBD1. CDR3 length: 14 residues. V lost 5 bases and J lost 3; bases outside the gene matches: 5. Per the germline V gene, CDR1 is SGHDT and CDR2 is YYEEEE. The CDR3 loop reads CASSYRDSYNEQFF. CDR3 nucleotides: TGTGCCAGCAGTTACCGGGACAGCTACAATGAGCAGTTCTTC.

This clone has a handful of counts. V and J are TRBV27 and TRBJ2-2; tentatively, D is TRBD2 (6 bases). Trimming took off 9 bases at V and 11 bases at J, with 22 bases between the two ends. Looked up from germline, CDR1 is MNHEY and CDR2 is SMNVEV (reference sequence). The CDR3 has 14 residues. In DNA form, the CDR3 reads TGTGCCAGTAGTCGATGGGACGGACTACATGAGCTGTTTTTT. Translating gives CASSRWDGLHELFF.

This clone has more than one count but fewer than ten. The chain recombines TRBV7-6 with TRBJ1-5; D unresolved. CDR3 size: 13 residues. Germline CDR1 reads SGHVS; CDR2 reads FNYEAQ. Between the trimmed V and J ends, which lost 5 bases and 7 bases, there was a span of 12 bases. The CDR3 DNA follows: TGTGCCAGCAGCCCTGGACCGATCCAGCCCCAGCATTTT. Its protein is CASSPGPIQPQHF.

The genes are TRBV2 and TRBJ1-5; TRBD1 is a possible D gene (6 bases). CDR3 length: 16 amino acids. Germline V lookup: CDR1 SNHLY, CDR2 FYNNEI. Trimming shortened V by 3 bases and J by 0 bases, and 12 bases separated the two germline ends. The CDR3 DNA follows: TGTGCCAGCAGTGATTGGACAGTCTCTAGCAATCAGCCCCAGCATTTT. Its protein product is CASSDWTVSSNQPQHF.

The chain uses TRBV14 and TRBJ2-3; 9 nucleotides match TRBD1. V shed 6 bases and J 4 bases; nucleotides not matched to a gene: 5. The CDR3 is made up of 14 amino acids. CDR1 and CDR2 (germline): SGHDN, FVKESK. As DNA, the CDR3 is TGTGCCAGCAGGCCGACAGGGGGACCAGATACGCAGTATTTT. The encoded protein is CASRPTGGPDTQYF.

This sequence joins TRBV29-1 and TRBJ2-6; no firm D call. V was cut by 1 base and J by 1 base, with 5 bases left in between. Germline CDR1 reads SQVTM; CDR2 reads ANQGSEA. The CDR3 is 14 amino acids. CDR3 in DNA: TGCAGCGTTGAAGCAGTGTCTGGGGCCAACGTCCTGACTTTC. Protein: CSVEAVSGANVLTF.

This chain's CDR3 is CASRSGTGSSYNEQFF. The CDR3 DNA reads as TGTGCCAGCAGGTCCGGGACAGGGAGCTCCTACAATGAGCAGTTCTTC. V and J are TRBV5-4 and TRBJ2-1; 9 bases are a match to TRBD1. Unmatched junction bases numbered 6, after V lost 5 bases and J lost 0 bases. The CDR3 sequence is 16 residues long. Germline V gives CDR1 SGHNT, CDR2 YYREEE (reference sequence).

Here the CDR3 DNA reads TGTGCCAGCAGCTCGGCCGACGAGCAGTACTTC. Protein: CASSSADEQYF. This sequence joins TRBV9 and TRBJ2-7; no clear D gene. Germline V gene lookup returns CDR1 SGDLS and CDR2 YYNGEE. The CDR3 consists of 11 residues. The V end was cut by 4 bases, the J end by 5 bases, with 7 bases between.

The gene calls are TRBV5-4 and TRBJ1-5; weak D call: TRBD1 (5 bases). The V and J ends lost 1 base and 0 bases respectively, with 11 bases between them. Germline values: CDR1 SGHNT, CDR2 YYREEE (reference sequence). The CDR3 consists of 16 residues. The CDR3: CASSLRGQGSNQPQHF. DNA of the CDR3: TGTGCCAGCAGCTTGCGAGGGCAGGGTAGCAATCAGCCCCAGCATTTT. The full variable domain, completed using reference TRBV5-4 and TRBJ1-5, is ETGVTQSPTHLIKTRGQQVTLRCSSQSGHNTVSWYQQALGQGPQFIFQYYREEENGRGNFPPRFSGLQFPNYSSELNVNALELDDSALYLCASSLRGQGSNQPQHFGDGTRLSIL.

This clone was observed a handful of times. The V and J genes are TRBV21-1 and TRBJ1-2. TRBV21-1 is noted as a pseudogene. CDR3 length: 13 amino acids. Here the CDR3 DNA reads TGTGCCAGCCGTATGATGAAGACGTGGGGCTACACCTTC. Its translation: CASRMMKTWGYTF.

The count of this clone is one. This chain joins TRBV4-1 and TRBJ2-2; tentatively, D is TRBD2 (5 bases). Germline assignment: CDR1 MGHRA and CDR2 YSYEKL. The CDR3 has 17 amino acids. Trimming removed 1 base from V and 5 bases from J, with 17 bases in between. The CDR3 DNA is TGCGCCAGCAGCCAAGTGGGCCAGGAGGTATTTACCGGGGAGCTGTTTTTT. Its translation is CASSQVGQEVFTGELFF.

The J gene is TRBJ1-1, the V gene TRBV10-3; the D is unclear. Deletions cut 0 bases from V and 7 bases from J, with 9 bases between. Germline CDR1 ENHRY, CDR2 SYGVKD. This CDR3 has 13 residues. The chain's CDR3 is CAISESSGNEAFF. The CDR3 DNA follows: TGTGCCATCAGTGAGTCGTCGGGTAATGAAGCTTTCTTT.

This chain uses TRBV4-1 with TRBJ2-7; unclear D gene. Trimming took 0 bases from V and 3 from J, leaving 6 bases between them. The CDR3 loop spans 13 amino acids. Looked up from germline, CDR1 is MGHRA and CDR2 is YSYEKL. This CDR3 reads CASSQDLDYEQYF. Written as DNA, the CDR3 is TGCGCCAGCAGCCAAGATCTGGACTACGAGCAGTACTTC.

The V gene is TRBV19, the J gene TRBJ1-2, with D possibly matching TRBD1 (5 bases). V was trimmed by 5 bases and J by 7 bases, leaving 11 bases between them. The germline gives CDR1 LNHDA, CDR2 SQIVND (reference sequence). The CDR3 is 12 residues long. CDR3 in DNA: TGTGCCAGTAGTCCGACAGCTGGTGGCTACACCTTC. It codes for CASSPTAGGYTF.

In this sample, this clone turned up once. The V call is TRBV7-2, the J call TRBJ2-7; 9 bases fit TRBD1. The CDR3 is made up of 14 amino acids. The germline CDR1 and CDR2 sequences are SGHTA and FQGNSA. Trimming cost V 5 bases and J 4 bases; bases outside gene matches: 6. CDR3 DNA: TGTGCCAGCAGCAAGCCGGGACAGGGTTACGAGCAGTACTTC. Encoded protein: CASSKPGQGYEQYF.

This clone showed up just a few times. The J gene is TRBJ2-5, the V gene TRBV9, with unresolved D. Trimming pared 4 bases from V and 4 bases from J, leaving 14 bases between. Per germline, CDR1 SGDLS and CDR2 YYNGEE. The CDR3 is 14 residues long. The CDR3 region is CASSSPTNRETQYF. The CDR3 DNA sequence: TGTGCCAGCAGCTCCCCGACGAACAGAGAGACCCAGTACTTC.

This chain links TRBV23-1 with TRBJ2-1, with a possible D match to TRBD2 (5 bases). TRBV23-1 is treated as an ORF (open reading frame) with a function not yet certain. Trimming cost V 0 bases and J 5 bases, with 14 bases left between them. The CDR3 is 16 residues long. This chain's CDR3 is CASSQSRIKGDNEQFF. The CDR3 DNA sequence: TGCGCCAGCAGTCAATCACGCATTAAGGGAGACAATGAGCAGTTCTTC.